This T cell receptor (beta chain) was sequenced during a study of blood T cell repertoires in COVID-19. Background on the study: The United States, Italy and Spain supplied acute and convalescent COVID-19 samples. PBMCs, B-cell-depleted T cells, or T cells provided the cDNA or gDNA that made up the material.

Source study methods: Reference gene primer amplification yielded estimated nucleated cell counts. Assay: immunoSEQ multiplex PCR; the TCRdb copy retains only in-frame clones and omits some. D and trimming come from the DNA, and the V and J calls and clone size come from that table. Of 200,000 or so clones in the sample, more than 85% were seen once. Germline CDR1 SGHRS, CDR2 YFSETQ. The V end lost 0 bases, the J end lost 0 bases, and 10 bases lay between the germline ends. The CDR3 covers 16 residues. The chain carries TRBV5-1 and TRBJ2-1; D may be TRBD2 (6 bases). The material sequenced was peripheral blood. The sequence was obtained from a man between 60 and 70 years old with acute or convalescent COVID-19. CDR3 coding DNA: TGCGCCAGCAGCTTGGATGCGGGGTTCTCCTACAATGAGCAGTTCTTC. This sequence encodes CASSLDAGFSYNEQFF.